The sequence of this TCR beta chain was determined in a study of cytomegalovirus exposure and HLA in healthy donors. CDR1 SNHLY and CDR2 FYNNEI come from the germline V gene. The CDR3 runs to 12 residues. Trimming left V 5 bases short and J 7 bases short, with 11 bases between. Use of 60 Vbeta and 13 Jbeta primers characterized the PCR. Authors' data handling: Tens of millions of unique TCR beta chains, 9 million to 14 million shared, were counted in a later analysis. Sequencing used immunoSEQ multiplex PCR; TCRdb keeps in-frame clones, though not all of them. That table furnishes V, J and clone size, whereas the DNA furnished D and trimming. Among 250,000 or so clones listed, roughly 91% were seen once.

The gene calls are TRBV2 and TRBJ1-1; a weak D match, TRBD1 (5 bases). Input material: PBMCs. This sequence originates from a girl aged 2-9 years in good health and CMV-seronegative. This chain's CDR3 is CASSLQGIEAFF. Here the CDR3 DNA reads TGTGCCAGCAGTCTGCAGGGCATTGAAGCTTTCTTT.